Listed here are 21 T cell receptor beta chains from one sample, sequenced in a study of CXCR3-negative and CXCR3-positive naive CD8 T cells. General study results and limits: TRB CDR3 hydrophobicity was greater in CXCR3-positive naive cells than in CXCR3-negative naive cells.

Their antigens are not known. Preparation of TRB cDNA libraries relied on 5' RACE carrying UMI labels. TCRdb reworked the 5' RACE reads into one entry per CDR3 protein, no DNA. The data show fewer than 65,000 distinct CDR3 sequences, and the top ten clones hold approximately 4.4%. The source material was naive CXCR3+ CD8+ T cells from blood. Regarding subset: CD45RO-CCR7+CD27+CD95- naive CD8+ T cells expressing CXCR3 (TNR3+). All receptors come from a human donor in good health. Some clones in this sample may be carry-over from other donors' samples.

The chain has TRBV7-9 and TRBJ2-1. Germline CDR1 and CDR2: SEHNR and FQNEAQ (reference sequence). This CDR3 contains 14 residues. CDR3: CASSSVLSYNEQFF.

V is TRBV5-4 and J is TRBJ2-7; no DNA is available, so the TRBD2 call from TCRdb remains unchecked. In germline, CDR1 is SGHNT, CDR2 YYREEE (reference sequence). This CDR3 has 15 residues. This CDR3 is CASSPSTSGAYEQYF. Based on the CDR3 plus reference TRBV5-4 and TRBJ2-7, the full variable domain is ETGVTQSPTHLIKTRGQQVTLRCSSQSGHNTVSWYQQALGQGPQFIFQYYREEENGRGNFPPRFSGLQFPNYSSELNVNALELDDSALYLCASSPSTSGAYEQYFGPGTRLTVT.

This chain joins TRBV7-9 and TRBJ2-3. The CDR3 spans 15 residues. Germline V gives CDR1 SEHNR, CDR2 FQNEAQ (reference sequence). The CDR3 is CASSDLGNRADTQYF.

CDR3 amino acids: CSDERGGPSEQFF. V gene TRBV29-1 combines with J gene TRBJ2-1; TCRdb names TRBD2, which stays unverified in the absence of DNA. The CDR3 loop spans 13 amino acids. CDR1 SQVTM and CDR2 ANQGSEA come from the germline V gene.

By frequency, this clonotype is medium-sized (0.01 to 0.1%). The genes are TRBV4-3 and TRBJ1-2; the TCRdb call, TRBD1, lacks DNA for checking. CDR1 LGHNA and CDR2 YSLEER come from the germline V gene. The CDR3 is 18 amino acids. CDR3 residues: CASSHAGTGAPLGYGYTF.

This chain links TRBV14 with TRBJ2-5; there is no DNA to check the TCRdb D call of TRBD2. CDR1 SGHDN and CDR2 FVKESK come from the germline V gene. CDR3 size: 14 residues. The CDR3: CASSQGAWDVSQYF.

The chain is built from TRBV11-2 and TRBJ2-1; TCRdb's D gene call, TRBD2, goes unchecked for lack of DNA. The CDR3 is made up of 16 amino acids. Germline assignment: CDR1 SGHAT and CDR2 FQNNGV. The CDR3 loop reads CASSSPSGSSYNEQFF.

The gene calls are TRBV7-9 and TRBJ2-7; the D gene TCRdb calls, TRBD1, cannot be checked with no DNA. This CDR3 comprises 15 residues. Germline CDR1 and CDR2: SEHNR and FQNEAQ (reference sequence). The CDR3 sequence is CASSLATGTFYEQYF.

The genes are TRBV7-9 and TRBJ2-4; TCRdb's D call of TRBD2 is untestable without DNA. This CDR3 spans 16 amino acids. Germline-derived CDR1 and CDR2 are SEHNR and FQNEAQ (reference sequence). CDR3 residues: CASSDTGEGPGNIQYF.

The chain has TRBV27 and TRBJ1-1; TCRdb lists TRBD1, though no DNA is available to test this call. The CDR3 length is 14 residues. The germline V gene has CDR1 MNHEY and CDR2 SMNVEV (reference sequence). CDR3 amino acids: CASRLTGGLTEAFF.

V is TRBV3-1 and J is TRBJ2-5. The CDR3 covers 13 residues. Germline loops: CDR1 LGHDT, CDR2 YNNKEL (reference sequence). The CDR3 is CASSQVLEETQYF.

The chain is built from TRBV12-3 or TRBV12-4 and TRBJ2-5; TCRdb picks TRBD2, but there is no DNA to check that call. There are 14 residues in the CDR3. CDR3 sequence reads: CASSLSGGEETQYF.

The rearrangement links TRBV14 to TRBJ2-1; TCRdb's D call, TRBD2, is unchecked because there is no DNA. Germline assignment: CDR1 SGHDN and CDR2 FVKESK. The CDR3 is 19 residues long. The CDR3 is CASSHPPGLAGGPHNEQFF. Supplemented by reference TRBV14 and TRBJ2-1, the full variable domain reads EAGVTQFPSHSVIEKGQTVTLRCDPISGHDNLYWYRRVMGKEIKFLLHFVKESKQDESGMPNNRFLAERTGGTYSTLKVQPAELEDSGVYFCASSHPPGLAGGPHNEQFFGPGTRLTVL.

The rearrangement joins TRBV7-2 to TRBJ2-5; TCRdb picks TRBD1, but there is no DNA to check that call. The CDR3 consists of 23 residues. The germline gives CDR1 SGHTA, CDR2 FQGNSA. The CDR3: CASSLPTGGGLSWVLEEKETQYF.

The CDR3 protein is CASPTQGHGYGYTF. V gene TRBV4-3 combines with J gene TRBJ1-2; the D call of TRBD1 rests on TCRdb alone, since no DNA is present to check it. The CDR3 has 14 amino acids. Germline CDR1 and CDR2: LGHNA and YSLEER.

The chain has TRBV19 and TRBJ2-2; no DNA is available, so the TRBD1 call from TCRdb remains unchecked. CDR1 and CDR2 (germline): LNHDA, SQIVND (reference sequence). This CDR3 spans 18 amino acids. The CDR3 sequence is CATPQPLRQGANTGELFF.

The V gene is TRBV20-1, the J gene TRBJ2-7; the TCRdb call, TRBD1, lacks DNA for checking. CDR3 length: 15 residues. The germline gives CDR1 DFQATT, CDR2 SNEGSKA (reference sequence). CDR3 protein: CSARAPGQGAYEQYF.

The V and J genes are TRBV12-3 or TRBV12-4 and TRBJ2-7; TCRdb's D gene call, TRBD1, goes unchecked for lack of DNA. The CDR3 spans 13 residues. The CDR3 here is CASSLTGVNEQYF.

The chain uses TRBV9 and TRBJ2-7; no DNA is available, so the TRBD2 call from TCRdb remains unchecked. In germline, CDR1 is SGDLS, CDR2 YYNGEE. This CDR3 contains 14 residues. The CDR3 spells CASSPDGGLYEQYF.

V is TRBV29-1 and J is TRBJ2-7; the TCRdb D gene call, TRBD1, has no DNA to confirm it. This CDR3 is 14 amino acids long. Germline V CDR1 and CDR2: SQVTM, ANQGSEA. CDR3 in amino acids: CSVEGDRTAYEQYF.

The chain employs TRBV2 and TRBJ2-2; absent DNA, TCRdb's TRBD1 call cannot be checked. The CDR3 loop spans 14 amino acids. CDR1 SNHLY and CDR2 FYNNEI come from the germline V gene. The CDR3 protein is CASPPDGNTGELFF. The complete variable domain, with remaining parts taken from reference TRBV2 and TRBJ2-2, reads EPEVTQTPSHQVTQMGQEVILRCVPISNHLYFYWYRQILGQKVEFLVSFYNNEISEKSEIFDDQFSVERPDGSNFTLKIRSTKLEDSAMYFCASPPDGNTGELFFGEGSRLTVL.